The T cell receptor (beta chain) described here comes from a study of blood T cell repertoires in COVID-19. The CDR3 has 17 residues. Germline V lookup: CDR1 MNHNS, CDR2 SASEGT. Trimming at V came to 2 bases and at J to 3 bases, leaving 13 bases not matched to a gene. Using immunoSEQ multiplex PCR, the repertoire was profiled, and TCRdb retains in-frame clones only, with some absent. Counted here are some 26,000 clones, roughly 80% occurring once; the ten biggest clones make up 40% to 65%. The chain couples TRBV6-1 to TRBJ2-7; 7 bases are shared with TRBD1. The clonotype originates from a man in his fifties or sixties with active or convalescent COVID-19. The sample was peripheral blood. CDR3 coding DNA: TGTGCCAGCAGTGAAAAAGGTCACAGGGGTAAGGACTACGAGCAGTACTTC. It encodes CASSEKGHRGKDYEQYF.